This TCR beta chain was profiled in a study of metastatic and nonmetastatic thyroid tumors. The study, taken as a whole, reports: Benign nodules reportedly had significantly lower TCR beta diversity than malignant thyroid tumors in blood and tumor.

Patients underwent thyroid surgery, and none had received any treatment before it. This clone has ten or more counts. Its matching antigen is unknown. MiXCR reprocessed the PCR reads for TCRdb. The data contain some 86,000 clones, around an eighth of them seen just once; the ten biggest clones take up approximately 8.8%. The sequence was collected from a female donor with papillary thyroid cancer or a benign thyroid nodule (not recorded which). Some clones in this sample may be carry-over from other donors' samples. The sequenced material came from tumor tissue.

The CDR3 nucleotides are TGTGCCAGCAGTTGCCTCCTTGGACCTAATTACAATGAGCAGTTCTTC. It translates to CASSCLLGPNYNEQFF. This chain links TRBV28 with TRBJ2-1; D unresolved. Looked up from germline, CDR1 is MDHEN and CDR2 is SYDVKM. The CDR3 totals 16 residues. Trimming took 4 bases from V and 4 from J, leaving 17 bases between them.